Below are 17 T cell receptor beta chains sequenced from a single sample in a study of breast tumors, draining lymph nodes, adjacent tissues. The lymph nodes were axillary draining lymph nodes from breast cancer patients. Via MiXCR, TCRdb re-called the multiplex PCR reads, giving one row per CDR3 protein. The profile shows around 140,000 distinct CDR3 sequences, about 20% of them singletons. Sequencing was performed on axillary lymph node tissue. These receptors were taken from a female donor with breast cancer. Some clones in this sample may be carry-over from other donors' samples.

This clonotype came up many times. The chain combines TRBV3-1 with TRBJ2-2; D uncertain. V gave up 4 bases and J gave up 2 bases, with 5 bases separating them. This CDR3 is 13 amino acids long. Germline-derived CDR1 and CDR2 are LGHDT and YNNKEL (reference sequence). In DNA, the CDR3 is TGTGCCAGCAGCCGTATAAACACCGGGGAGCTGTTTTTT. It encodes CASSRINTGELFF.

This clonotype has at least ten counts. The chain has TRBV5-1 and TRBJ1-2, with TRBD1 identical over 8 bases. Germline V CDR1 and CDR2: SGHRS, YFSETQ. CDR3 length equals 14 residues. Losses at the gene ends were 3 bases for V and 0 bases for J; bases not matched to a gene: 1. The CDR3 coding sequence is TGCGCCAGCAGCTACAGGGGGTCTAACTATGGCTACACCTTC. This encodes CASSYRGSNYGYTF.

This clonotype was picked up many times. The chain combines TRBV12-3 or TRBV12-4 with TRBJ2-3, with unresolved D. V shed 2 bases and J shed 2 bases, with 8 bases lying between them. CDR3 length: 14 residues. The CDR3 reads CASSLIGFTDTQYF. The CDR3 coding sequence is TGTGCCAGCAGTTTAATAGGATTCACAGATACGCAGTATTTT.

This clonotype was seen at least ten times. The gene calls are TRBV5-6 and TRBJ1-3, with unresolved D. V lost 4 bases, J lost 2 bases, and 10 bases lay in between. The CDR3 is made up of 14 amino acids. Germline V lookup: CDR1 SGHDT, CDR2 YYEEEE. The chain's CDR3 is CASSLLGAGNTIYF. In DNA, the CDR3 is TGTGCCAGCAGCCTCCTTGGGGCTGGAAACACCATATATTTT.

This clonotype has a handful of counts. CDR3 sequence reads: CASSLGGLAADTQYF. The CDR3 bases are TGTGCCAGCAGCTTAGGGGGACTAGCCGCAGATACGCAGTATTTT. The chain recombines TRBV11-2 with TRBJ2-3, with 9 bases matching TRBD2. The CDR3 has 15 residues. Germline values: CDR1 SGHAT, CDR2 FQNNGV. The V and J ends lost 1 base and 4 bases, in that order; junction bases with no gene match: 3.

This clonotype was recorded at least ten times. This chain connects TRBV4-1 to TRBJ1-4; no definite D call. V lost 0 bases and J 7 bases, leaving 12 bases between the germline ends. There are 15 residues in the CDR3. The germline V gene has CDR1 MGHRA and CDR2 YSYEKL. CDR3 residues: CASSQEGRLAEKLFF. The DNA of the CDR3 is TGCGCCAGCAGCCAAGAGGGAAGGCTTGCTGAAAAACTGTTTTTT.

This clonotype was observed at least ten times. The J gene is TRBJ2-3, the V gene TRBV4-2, with 10 positions matching TRBD2. The CDR3 covers 16 residues. Germline V gene lookup returns CDR1 LGHNA and CDR2 YNFKEQ. With 0 bases clipped from V and 6 bases from J, the junction kept 6 bases outside the gene matches. The CDR3 loop reads CASSQDSGRGWDTQYF. The DNA of the CDR3 is TGTGCCAGCAGCCAAGACAGCGGGAGGGGGTGGGATACGCAGTATTTT.

This clonotype was detected only a few times. The gene calls are TRBV28 and TRBJ1-5; no clear D gene. CDR3 size: 17 residues. The V end lost 6 bases, the J end lost 0 bases, and 18 bases lay between the germline ends. CDR1 and CDR2 from the germline V gene are MDHEN and SYDVKM. CDR3 in DNA: TGTGCCAGCAGCCTCTTCGGCGGGGAGGGTAGCAATCAGCCCCAGCATTTT. As protein: CASSLFGGEGSNQPQHF.

A remark on this clonotype: A much larger clone differs from this one at a single base, so this may be a read error. The CDR3 does not end in the conserved phenylalanine or tryptophan, so this is likely a read error. J is TRBJ2-1 and V is TRBV4-3; D possibly corresponds to TRBD1 (6 bases). The CDR3 sequence is 14 residues long. CDR1 is LGHNA, CDR2 YSLEER, per germline. The V gene lost 4 bases and the J gene lost 7 bases, with 14 bases spanning the gap. The CDR3 sequence: CASSRLLGGNEQFL. The DNA of the CDR3 is TGCGCCAGCAGCCGTCTTTTAGGGGGTAATGAGCAGTTCCTC.

As to this clonotype: A read error may be the cause here, since a much bigger clone is one base away. The chain has TRBV6-6 and TRBJ1-5, with D perhaps TRBD1 (5 bases). The germline gives CDR1 MNHNY, CDR2 SVGAGI (reference sequence). The CDR3 consists of 15 residues. The germline V and J ends were trimmed by 2 bases and 1 base, with 9 bases remaining between them. CDR3 residues: CASSYTRQSNQPQHF. Written as DNA, the CDR3 is TGTGCCAGCAGTTACACAAGACAGAGCAATCAGCCCCAGCATTTT.

This clonotype was counted ten times or more. V is TRBV7-9 and J is TRBJ1-2; D call uncertain. The CDR3 covers 11 residues. Germline V gene data show CDR1 as SEHNR and CDR2 as FQNEAQ (reference sequence). V was clipped by 1 base and J by 7 bases, with 4 bases between them. The CDR3 coding sequence is TGTGCCAGCAGCTTAGGAGCTGGCTACACCTTC. Its protein product is CASSLGAGYTF.

The table lists this clonotype with many counts. The rearrangement joins TRBV3-1 to TRBJ2-7; 10 positions match TRBD1. Unmatched junction bases numbered 6, after V lost 4 bases and J lost 9 bases. Germline V gene sequence: CDR1 LGHDT, CDR2 YNNKEL (reference sequence). The CDR3 contains 13 residues. This CDR3 is CASSRRGTGVQYF. CDR3 in DNA: TGTGCCAGCAGCCGGCGGGGGACAGGGGTGCAGTACTTC.

This clonotype has at least ten counts. The rearrangement links TRBV7-8 to TRBJ2-3; 12 bases map to TRBD2. The V and J ends lost 4 bases and 6 bases, in that order; junction bases with no gene match: 11. CDR1 and CDR2 (germline): SGHVS, FQNEAQ. The CDR3 is 17 residues long. CDR3 sequence (DNA): TGTGCCAGCAGCTCGAGGGGGCTAGCGGGAGGGCCGGATACGCAGTATTTT. This encodes CASSSRGLAGGPDTQYF.

Many counts were recorded for this clonotype. The chain joins TRBV7-2 to TRBJ1-3; unclear D gene. In germline, CDR1 is SGHTA, CDR2 FQGNSA. Trimming shortened V by 3 bases and J by 0 bases, and 9 bases separated the two germline ends. CDR3 length equals 15 residues. The CDR3 bases are TGTGCCAGCAGCTTTACAAGCTACTCTGGAAACACCATATATTTT. Translation gives CASSFTSYSGNTIYF.

This clonotype was observed a single time. It may be a read error: a sequence one base away is much more abundant. The chain links TRBV28 to TRBJ2-7; TRBD1 matches 7 bases. The CDR3 has 14 residues. The germline V gene encodes CDR1 MDHEN and CDR2 SYDVKM. The J segment lost 2 bases and the V segment lost 4 bases, leaving 5 bases of the junction unmatched. This chain's CDR3 is CASSSRQGAYEQYF. As DNA, the CDR3 is TGTGCCAGCAGTTCTCGGCAGGGGGCCTACGAGCAGTACTTC.

This clonotype was seen many times. This sequence joins TRBV24-1 and TRBJ2-5; D tentatively fits TRBD1 or TRBD2 (5 bases each). This CDR3 spans 15 amino acids. V was cut by 3 bases and J by 3 bases, with 13 bases left in between. Germline V gene lookup returns CDR1 KGHDR and CDR2 SFDVKD. CDR3 sequence reads: CATSDPGRLKETQYF. The CDR3 DNA reads as TGTGCCACCAGTGATCCGGGACGGCTGAAAGAGACCCAGTACTTC.

Remarks on this clonotype: A clone one base away is much larger, so this may be a read error. The J gene is TRBJ1-5, the V gene TRBV5-6, with 7 bases identical to TRBD1. The CDR3 is 18 amino acids. Germline assignment: CDR1 SGHDT and CDR2 YYEEEE. Here the CDR3 DNA reads TGTGCCAGCAGCTTGCCAGGGGGTACCCATTATAGCAATCAGCTCCAGCATTTT. This codes for CASSLPGGTHYSNQLQHF. The full variable domain, in which reference TRBV5-6 and TRBJ1-5 provide the parts outside the CDR3, is DAGVTQSPTHLIKTRGQQVTLRCSPKSGHDTVSWYQQALGQGPQFIFQYYEEEERQRGNFPDRFSGHQFPNYSSELNVNALLLGDSALYLCASSLPGGTHYSNQLQHFGDGTRLSIL.